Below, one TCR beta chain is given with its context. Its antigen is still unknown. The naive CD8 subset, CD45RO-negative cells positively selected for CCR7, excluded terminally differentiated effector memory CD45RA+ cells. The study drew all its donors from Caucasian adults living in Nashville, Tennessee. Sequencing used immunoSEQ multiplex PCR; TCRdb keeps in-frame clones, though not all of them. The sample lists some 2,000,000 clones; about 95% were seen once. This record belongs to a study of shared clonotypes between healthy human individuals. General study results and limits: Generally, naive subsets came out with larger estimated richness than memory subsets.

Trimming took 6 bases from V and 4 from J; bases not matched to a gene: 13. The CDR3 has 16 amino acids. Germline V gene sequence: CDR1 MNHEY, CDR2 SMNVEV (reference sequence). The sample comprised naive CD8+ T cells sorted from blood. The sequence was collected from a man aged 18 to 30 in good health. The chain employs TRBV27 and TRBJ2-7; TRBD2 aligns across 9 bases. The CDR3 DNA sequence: TGTGCCAGCAGCACCAGGGAAGCGGGAGGCGTTTACGAGCAGTACTTC. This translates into CASSTREAGGVYEQYF.